Listed here are 16 T cell receptor beta chains from one sample, sequenced in a study of blood T cell repertoires in COVID-19. Data came from immunoSEQ multiplex PCR; TCRdb stores just in-frame clones and leaves some out. The table lists approximately 200,000 clones, 85% to 90% of them singletons, with under 3% in the top ten. The sequenced sample consisted of PBMCs or T cells enriched from blood (not recorded which). All receptors derive from a woman in her forties with acute COVID-19.

CDR3 sequence (DNA): TGTGCCAGCACCCGACAGGGGCTAGCCAAAAACATTCAGTACTTC. Its protein is CASTRQGLAKNIQYF. V is TRBV2 and J is TRBJ2-4; 8 positions match TRBD1. The CDR3 spans 15 residues. The J segment lost 0 bases and the V segment lost 7 bases, leaving 5 bases of the junction unmatched. CDR1 is SNHLY and CDR2 is FYNNEI in the germline V gene.

The genes are TRBV7-2 and TRBJ2-3, with 13 bases aligning to TRBD2. This CDR3 region has 18 residues. Unmatched junction bases numbered 4, after V lost 1 base and J lost 0 bases. CDR1 and CDR2 (germline): SGHTA, FQGNSA. The CDR3 reads CASSLVLLAGGSTDTQYF. CDR3 DNA sequence: TGTGCCAGCAGCTTAGTCTTACTAGCGGGGGGGAGCACAGATACGCAGTATTTT.

The rearrangement links TRBV19 to TRBJ2-5, with D possibly TRBD1 on 5 matching bases. CDR1 LNHDA and CDR2 SQIVND come from the germline V gene (reference sequence). This CDR3 is built from 14 residues. Trimming pared 6 bases from V and 5 bases from J, leaving 16 bases between. The CDR3 DNA follows: TGTGCCAGTAGGACCTCCTGGCAGGGTGAGACCCAGTACTTC. The encoded protein is CASRTSWQGETQYF.

The J gene is TRBJ2-1, the V gene TRBV5-6, with 8 bases fitting TRBD1. This CDR3 spans 15 amino acids. Germline CDR1 reads SGHDT; CDR2 reads YYEEEE. J gave up 6 bases and V 0 bases, and 5 bases lay outside the gene matches. The CDR3 DNA reads TGTGCCAGCAGCTTGGGACAGGGGTTGAGCAATGAGCAGTTCTTC. Protein product: CASSLGQGLSNEQFF.

The CDR3 reads CASSLYSFAGDTQYF. CDR3 DNA sequence: TGCGCCAGCAGCTTGTACAGCTTCGCGGGGGATACGCAGTATTTT. The chain recombines TRBV5-1 with TRBJ2-3; tentative D call: TRBD2 (6 bases). This CDR3 has 15 amino acids. CDR1 is SGHRS and CDR2 is YFSETQ in the germline V gene. V gave up 1 base and J gave up 6 bases, with 15 bases separating them.

This rearrangement joins TRBV6-5 to TRBJ2-3; 7 bases fit TRBD2. The CDR3 runs 16 residues. Germline CDR1 reads MNHEY; CDR2 reads SVGAGI. V gave up 2 bases and J gave up 4 bases; unmatched junction bases: 9. The CDR3 nucleotides are TGTGCCAGCAGTTACACTTTGGGGGGAGGGGCAGATACGCAGTATTTT. Amino acids: CASSYTLGGGADTQYF.

V is TRBV7-9 and J is TRBJ2-1; TRBD2 matches at 9 bases. Germline loops: CDR1 SEHNR, CDR2 FQNEAQ (reference sequence). The V and J ends lost 0 bases and 9 bases, in that order; junction bases with no gene match: 12. The CDR3 is 17 amino acids. CDR3: CASSLASGGGAGLEQFF. In DNA form, the CDR3 reads TGTGCCAGCAGCTTAGCGTCGGGCGGGGGGGCCGGTCTTGAGCAGTTCTTC.

The chain joins TRBV5-3 to TRBJ2-6, with TRBD1 matching 7 bases. TRBV5-3 falls under the ORF class, with uncertain function. The V segment lost 4 bases and the J segment 4 bases; nucleotides outside the gene matches: 17. The CDR3 runs 19 residues. The CDR3: CARSIAEGGEAEGANVLTF. The CDR3 region has the DNA TGTGCCAGAAGCATTGCGGAAGGGGGCGAAGCGGAAGGGGCCAACGTCCTGACTTTC.

The V call is TRBV3-1 (or the pseudogene TRBV3-2), the J call TRBJ2-3; possibly TRBD2 for D (6 bases). The V gene lost 4 bases and the J gene lost 7 bases, with 15 bases spanning the gap. Germline V gives CDR1 LGHDT, CDR2 YNNKEL (reference sequence). The length of the CDR3 is 14 residues. The CDR3, as DNA: TGTGCCAGCAGCCCAATCCTTGGGGGGAATACGCAGTATTTT. This gives the protein CASSPILGGNTQYF.

The gene calls are TRBV28 and TRBJ2-1; 8 nucleotides agree with TRBD1. The CDR3 totals 16 residues. The V gene's germline CDR1 is MDHEN and CDR2 SYDVKM. V dropped 8 bases and J dropped 0; count of bases not matched to a gene: 9. CDR3 coding DNA: TGTGCCAGCCCGGACAGGGTAGACCGCTCCTACAATGAGCAGTTCTTC. Its protein product is CASPDRVDRSYNEQFF.

This chain connects TRBV18 to TRBJ2-3; D possibly corresponds to TRBD2 (6 bases). The CDR3 has 15 residues. Germline values: CDR1 KGHSH, CDR2 LQKENI. V was shortened by 3 bases and J by 4 bases, with 14 bases between the two germline ends. CDR3 region: CASSPFLGEADTQYF. CDR3 DNA: TGTGCCAGCTCACCGTTCCTCGGGGAGGCAGATACGCAGTATTTT. Together with reference TRBV18 and TRBJ2-3, the CDR3 gives the full variable domain: NAGVMQNPRHLVRRRGQEARLRCSPMKGHSHVYWYRQLPEEGLKFMVYLQKENIIDESGMPKERFSAEFPKEGPSILRIQQVVRGDSAAYFCASSPFLGEADTQYFGPGTRLTVL.

This clone was seen just once. This chain uses TRBV7-2 with TRBJ2-7; 8 nucleotides align to TRBD1. Germline loops: CDR1 SGHTA, CDR2 FQGNSA. The CDR3 covers 13 residues. The J segment lost 1 base and the V segment lost 5 bases, leaving 1 base of the junction unmatched. CDR3 in amino acids: CASSRTGSYEQYF. In nucleotides, the CDR3 is TGTGCCAGCAGCCGGACAGGGTCCTACGAGCAGTACTTC.

The V gene is TRBV30, the J gene TRBJ2-7; 7 bases match TRBD1. The V and J ends lost 2 bases and 5 bases, in that order; junction bases with no gene match: 21. Germline assignment: CDR1 GTSNPN and CDR2 SVGIG (reference sequence). The CDR3 runs to 18 residues. The CDR3 is CAWSNSRTGLFSNHEQYF. CDR3 DNA sequence: TGTGCCTGGAGTAACTCCCGGACAGGTCTCTTCTCCAACCACGAGCAGTACTTC.

The rearrangement uses TRBV11-3 and TRBJ2-5; no clear D gene. Germline-derived CDR1 and CDR2 are SGHNT and YENEEA. Trimming removed 4 bases at V and 0 bases at J, with 9 bases between. This CDR3 is built from 14 residues. CDR3 in amino acids: CASSSRRDQETQYF. Written as DNA, the CDR3 is TGTGCCAGCAGCTCTCGCCGGGACCAAGAGACCCAGTACTTC.

The chain links TRBV5-1 to TRBJ1-2; the match to TRBD1 covers 7 bases. Germline lookup yields CDR1 SGHRS and CDR2 YFSETQ. The V gene end was trimmed by 4 bases and the J gene end by 3 bases; junction bases not matched to a gene: 9. This CDR3 has 15 amino acids. The DNA of the CDR3 is TGCGCCAGCAGCGAAGGGGGCGTCTCATACTATGGCTACACCTTC. Its protein product is CASSEGGVSYYGYTF.

The V gene is TRBV3-1 (or the pseudogene TRBV3-2), the J gene TRBJ1-1, with 7 bases aligning to TRBD1. Germline CDR1 and CDR2: LGHDT and YNNKEL (reference sequence). This CDR3 has 18 amino acids. V was clipped by 1 base and J by 1 base; unmatched bases: 12. The CDR3 reads CASSQGGQWVERNTEAFF. CDR3 sequence (DNA): TGTGCCAGCAGCCAAGGGGGACAGTGGGTAGAAAGGAACACTGAAGCTTTCTTT.